Presented here are 30 T cell receptor beta chains from one specimen sequenced in a study of brain T cells in children with intractable seizures. The method was immunoSEQ multiplex PCR; TCRdb's version includes in-frame clones alone and lacks a portion of them. Of about 340,000 clones in the sample, 93% were seen once. Specified time point: blood from clinic visit 5 months post-surgery; TSC patient then seizure free. This specimen was peripheral blood, taken about 5 months after surgery. Receptor source: a boy under three years old with tuberous sclerosis and intractable seizures.

This chain uses TRBV19 with TRBJ2-7; 8 nucleotides agree with TRBD1. Germline values: CDR1 LNHDA, CDR2 SQIVND (reference sequence). V lost 4 bases and J lost 0; bases outside the gene matches: 5. The CDR3 is made up of 15 amino acids. CDR3 in amino acids: CASSRTGGTSYEQYF. Here the CDR3 DNA reads TGTGCCAGTAGTAGAACAGGGGGAACCTCCTACGAGCAGTACTTC.

In DNA, the CDR3 is TGTGCCAGCAGGAGCTCGCATACCTACGAGCAGTACTTC. This gives the protein CASRSSHTYEQYF. V is TRBV3-1 (or the pseudogene TRBV3-2) and J is TRBJ2-7; no firm D call. Germline V gene sequence: CDR1 LGHDT, CDR2 YNNKEL (reference sequence). CDR3 length equals 13 residues. V dropped 6 bases and J dropped 2 bases, with 11 bases sitting between them.

The sample holds one count of this clone. The genes are TRBV7-9 and TRBJ2-7; D might be TRBD1 (6 bases). This CDR3 has 15 amino acids. The V end lost 5 bases, the J end lost 4 bases, and 18 bases lay between the germline ends. Germline CDR1 is SEHNR and CDR2 is FQNEAQ (reference sequence). CDR3 region: CASSPRDRNPYEQYF. CDR3 DNA: TGTGCCAGCAGCCCAAGAGACAGGAATCCTTACGAGCAGTACTTC.

The sample holds a few counts of this clone. The rearrangement joins TRBV7-9 to TRBJ2-1; 11 bases match TRBD2. CDR1 and CDR2 from the germline V gene are SEHNR and FQNEAQ (reference sequence). The J segment lost 13 bases and the V segment lost 3 bases, leaving 2 bases of the junction unmatched. This CDR3 region has 12 residues. CDR3 sequence (DNA): TGTGCCAGCAGCTTGACTAGCGGGGTACAGTTCTTC. It codes for CASSLTSGVQFF.

The rearrangement uses TRBV6-2 or TRBV6-3 and TRBJ1-2; possible D gene TRBD1, 6 bases. Deletions cut 5 bases from V and 8 bases from J, with 15 bases between. Germline V gives CDR1 MNHEY, CDR2 SVGEGT. CDR3 length: 13 residues. CDR3 amino acids: CASSGGTRGGYTF. The CDR3 DNA follows: TGTGCCAGCAGTGGAGGGACCAGGGGCGGCTACACCTTC.

In this sample, this clone turned up once. The chain carries TRBV18 and TRBJ1-5, with TRBD1 as a possible D gene (6 bases). Trimming removed 4 bases from V and 9 bases from J, with 22 bases in between. The CDR3 runs 16 residues. Germline lookup yields CDR1 KGHSH and CDR2 LQKENI. The CDR3 reads CASSLSGTSGDLPQHF. Here the CDR3 DNA reads TGTGCCAGCTCACTATCCGGGACATCGGGAGATCTGCCCCAGCATTTT. The full variable domain, in which reference TRBV18 and TRBJ1-5 provide the parts outside the CDR3, is NAGVMQNPRHLVRRRGQEARLRCSPMKGHSHVYWYRQLPEEGLKFMVYLQKENIIDESGMPKERFSAEFPKEGPSILRIQQVVRGDSAAYFCASSLSGTSGDLPQHFGDGTRLSIL.

This chain uses TRBV2 with TRBJ1-2; 8 nucleotides line up with TRBD1. The CDR3 has 14 residues. Losses at the gene ends were 5 bases for V and 4 bases for J; bases not matched to a gene: 6. CDR1 SNHLY and CDR2 FYNNEI come from the germline V gene. CDR3 sequence (DNA): TGTGCCAGCAGTCTTACGGACAGGGCCTATGGCTACACCTTC. It encodes CASSLTDRAYGYTF.

There are a few counts of this clone. The V and J genes are TRBV7-8 and TRBJ2-2, with no clear D. The CDR3 is 16 residues long. Trimming removed 1 base at V and 3 bases at J, with 12 bases between. Per germline, CDR1 SGHVS and CDR2 FQNEAQ. Written as DNA, the CDR3 is TGTGCCAGCAGCTTAGTGATGTTCGGGTACACCGGGGAGCTGTTTTTT. Translated: CASSLVMFGYTGELFF.

The chain combines TRBV4-1 with TRBJ2-5, with TRBD2 matching over 8 bases. Losses at the gene ends were 1 base for V and 4 bases for J; bases not matched to a gene: 8. The CDR3 length is 16 residues. The V gene's germline CDR1 is MGHRA and CDR2 YSYEKL. CDR3 residues: CASSQVSMLAGETQYF. The CDR3 DNA is TGCGCCAGCAGCCAAGTATCTATGCTAGCGGGAGAGACCCAGTACTTC.

The J gene is TRBJ1-1, the V gene TRBV9; D possibly corresponds to TRBD1 (5 bases). CDR3 length: 12 residues. The V end lost 4 bases, the J end lost 6 bases, and 10 bases lay between the germline ends. Germline V lookup: CDR1 SGDLS, CDR2 YYNGEE. The CDR3 region is CASSLGGAEAFF. In DNA form, the CDR3 reads TGTGCCAGCAGCCTCGGGGGGGCTGAAGCTTTCTTT.

The chain employs TRBV5-6 and TRBJ2-5, with 16 nucleotides matching TRBD2. V trimming: 3 bases; J trimming: 3 bases; junction bases outside the gene matches: 2. From germline, CDR1 is SGHDT and CDR2 YYEEEE. The length of the CDR3 is 16 residues. The DNA for the CDR3 is TGTGCCAGCAGCTGGGGGACTAGCGGGAGGGAAGAGACCCAGTACTTC. This gives the protein CASSWGTSGREETQYF.

On this clone itself: The same CDR3 arises from other DNA sequences in this sample as well. V is TRBV7-6 and J is TRBJ1-2; a weak D match, TRBD1 (6 bases). V lost 1 base, J lost 3 bases, and 21 bases lay in between. Germline V gene lookup returns CDR1 SGHVS and CDR2 FNYEAQ. The CDR3 totals 18 residues. The CDR3 DNA is TGTGCCAGCAGCTTAGAGGGCTACACGGGAGGGGGTCACTATGGCTACACCTTC. Amino acid sequence: CASSLEGYTGGGHYGYTF.

The chain recombines TRBV5-6 with TRBJ1-5; unclear D gene. Germline V gives CDR1 SGHDT, CDR2 YYEEEE. The CDR3 length is 16 residues. The ends were cut back, 0 bases at V and 0 bases at J, with 10 bases in the middle. The CDR3 region is CASSLGHSNSNQPQHF. DNA for the CDR3: TGTGCCAGCAGCTTGGGACATTCTAATAGCAATCAGCCCCAGCATTTT.

The chain recombines TRBV6-5 with TRBJ2-5, with TRBD2 matching 8 bases. The CDR3 totals 14 residues. V was pared by 6 bases and J by 2 bases, with 5 bases of the junction left unmatched. CDR1 is MNHEY and CDR2 is SVGAGI in the germline V gene. CDR3 sequence (DNA): TGTGCCAGCAGATACGGGGGGGGTCAAGAGACCCAGTACTTC. It codes for CASRYGGGQETQYF.

V is TRBV6-4 and J is TRBJ2-6; D possibly corresponds to TRBD1 (6 bases). Germline loops: CDR1 MRHNA, CDR2 SNTAGT. There are 18 residues in the CDR3. The ends were cut back, 3 bases at V and 1 base at J, with 16 bases in the middle. CDR3: CASSEQGPQMSGANVLTF. The CDR3 bases are TGTGCCAGCAGTGAACAGGGTCCCCAGATGTCTGGGGCCAACGTCCTGACTTTC.

The chain couples TRBV19 to TRBJ2-3; TRBD2 agrees at 12 bases. The CDR3 spans 18 residues. V lost 3 bases to trimming and J lost 6 bases; unmatched junction nucleotides: 13. CDR1 LNHDA and CDR2 SQIVND come from the germline V gene (reference sequence). CDR3 sequence (DNA): TGTGCCAGTAGTATCACCTCCGGACTAGCGGGAAAATGGGATACGCAGTATTTT. It codes for CASSITSGLAGKWDTQYF. Drawing the rest from reference TRBV19 and TRBJ2-3, the complete variable domain is DGGITQSPKYLFRKEGQNVTLSCEQNLNHDAMYWYRQDPGQGLRLIYYSQIVNDFQKGDIAEGYSVSREKKESFPLTVTSAQKNPTAFYLCASSITSGLAGKWDTQYFGPGTRLTVL.

V is TRBV28 and J is TRBJ1-2; possible D gene TRBD1, 6 bases. With 4 bases removed from V and 4 bases from J, the gap between germline ends came to 13 bases. The CDR3 extends over 14 amino acids. CDR1 and CDR2 (germline): MDHEN, SYDVKM. In DNA form, the CDR3 reads TGTGCCAGCAGTTCCCGGGGGCGCATCTATGGCTACACCTTC. Its protein product is CASSSRGRIYGYTF.

CDR3 amino acids: CASSIGGNTEAFF. The CDR3 DNA is TGTGCCAGCAGTATCGGGGGGAACACTGAAGCTTTCTTT. The rearrangement joins TRBV6-6 to TRBJ1-1; TRBD1 might be the D (5 bases). The CDR3 extends over 13 amino acids. Germline loops: CDR1 MNHNY, CDR2 SVGAGI (reference sequence). V was trimmed by 5 bases and J by 1 base, leaving 8 bases between them.

The CDR3 DNA reads TGTGCCAGCAGCTTAGATCGGTCAGGGCTGAACACTGAAGCTTTCTTT. It codes for CASSLDRSGLNTEAFF. The gene calls are TRBV11-2 and TRBJ1-1, with D possibly TRBD1 on 5 matching bases. Germline CDR1 SGHAT, CDR2 FQNNGV. The CDR3 sequence is 16 residues long. V dropped 0 bases and J dropped 0 bases, with 11 bases sitting between them.

The chain uses TRBV6-5 and TRBJ2-3; D gene ambiguous. The V end was cut by 8 bases, the J end by 5 bases, with 17 bases between. Germline values: CDR1 MNHEY, CDR2 SVGAGI. The CDR3 covers 14 residues. CDR3 DNA sequence: TGTGCCAGCTCGGCCCTGCGCGAGATAGATACGCAGTATTTT. Residues: CASSALREIDTQYF.

The chain joins TRBV5-1 to TRBJ1-1; 7 nucleotides match TRBD1. Unmatched junction bases numbered 5, after V lost 0 bases and J lost 3 bases. Per the germline V gene, CDR1 is SGHRS and CDR2 is YFSETQ. CDR3 length: 15 residues. The CDR3 DNA sequence: TGCGCCAGCAGCTTGGACTGGACAGGTTACACTGAAGCTTTCTTT. It specifies CASSLDWTGYTEAFF.

The chain carries TRBV2 and TRBJ2-6; D perhaps matches TRBD1 (5 bases). Germline V lookup: CDR1 SNHLY, CDR2 FYNNEI. This CDR3 is 17 amino acids long. Trimming cost V 8 bases and J 0 bases, with 17 bases left between them. The DNA for the CDR3 is TGTGCCAGCCTTTCTCGACAGTTCCACTCTGGGGCCAACGTCCTGACTTTC. Translating gives CASLSRQFHSGANVLTF.

V usage is TRBV3-1 (or the pseudogene TRBV3-2) and J usage is TRBJ1-1; D uncertain. Germline CDR1 is LGHDT and CDR2 is YNNKEL (reference sequence). The CDR3 is 12 residues long. V was shortened by 3 bases and J by 8 bases, with 10 bases between the two germline ends. CDR3 coding DNA: TGTGCCAGCAGCCATGGGGTCTTCGAAGCTTTCTTT. Encoded protein: CASSHGVFEAFF.

The V gene is TRBV3-1 (or the pseudogene TRBV3-2), the J gene TRBJ1-4; 7 bases fit TRBD1. CDR1 and CDR2 from the germline V gene are LGHDT and YNNKEL (reference sequence). The CDR3 has 16 amino acids. The trim removed 3 bases at V and 0 bases at J, leaving 4 bases unmatched. The CDR3 sequence: CASSHTGETTNEKLFF. For the CDR3, the DNA is TGTGCCAGCAGCCATACAGGGGAAACAACTAATGAAAAACTGTTTTTT.

The chain joins TRBV7-3 to TRBJ2-1; D call uncertain. Germline V CDR1 and CDR2: SGHTA, FQGTGA. CDR3 size: 15 residues. Trimming took off 2 bases at V and 0 bases at J, with 8 bases between the two ends. CDR3 in DNA: TGTGCCAGCAGCTTAGGTAGTGGCTCCTACAATGAGCAGTTCTTC. Protein: CASSLGSGSYNEQFF.

This chain uses TRBV6-5 with TRBJ2-5, with 8 bases matching TRBD2. The J call may be wrong; the DNA end is better matched by TRBJ2-7. Germline loops: CDR1 MNHEY, CDR2 SVGAGI. The CDR3 runs to 16 residues. CDR3 sequence reads: CASSYASGTSSYEQYF. The CDR3 nucleotides read TGTGCCAGCAGTTACGCGTCCGGGACTAGCTCCTACGAGCAGTACTTC.

This sequence joins TRBV9 and TRBJ2-3; D may be TRBD1 or TRBD2 (5 bases each). The CDR3 is 14 residues long. V was shortened by 0 bases and J by 6 bases, with 11 bases between the two germline ends. Germline CDR1 is SGDLS and CDR2 is YYNGEE. The CDR3 DNA reads as TGTGCCAGCAGCGTAGCAGGGAGAGTTGATACGCAGTATTTT. This codes for CASSVAGRVDTQYF. Drawing the rest from reference TRBV9 and TRBJ2-3, the complete variable domain is DSGVTQTPKHLITATGQRVTLRCSPRSGDLSVYWYQQSLDQGLQFLIQYYNGEERAKGNILERFSAQQFPDLHSELNLSSLELGDSALYFCASSVAGRVDTQYFGPGTRLTVL.

V and J are TRBV6-1 and TRBJ2-1; D is unresolved. Germline V lookup: CDR1 MNHNS, CDR2 SASEGT. The CDR3 runs to 13 residues. V was pared by 3 bases and J by 10 bases, with 13 bases between. CDR3 in amino acids: CASSDLGILEQFF. For the CDR3, the DNA is TGTGCCAGCAGTGATTTGGGGATACTGGAGCAGTTCTTC.

The rearrangement uses TRBV13 and TRBJ1-5; D ambiguous. CDR1 PRHDT and CDR2 FYEKMQ come from the germline V gene (reference sequence). The V and J ends lost 4 bases and 5 bases respectively, with 9 bases between them. The CDR3 consists of 13 residues. CDR3 DNA sequence: TGTGCCAGCAGCTCAGGTTGGGATCAGCCCCAGCATTTT. It encodes CASSSGWDQPQHF.

This clone was seen only once. This same CDR3 is encoded by further DNA sequences in the sample. The chain joins TRBV30 to TRBJ2-7; D gene ambiguous. The CDR3 is 11 residues long. V lost 1 base, J lost 6 bases, and 7 bases lay in between. From germline, CDR1 is GTSNPN and CDR2 SVGIG (reference sequence). The CDR3 reads CAWSGGGEQYF. CDR3 in DNA: TGTGCCTGGAGTGGAGGCGGCGAGCAGTACTTC.